One sample yielded the 7 T cell receptor beta chains listed below, sequenced in a study of T cell repertoires in cytomegalovirus infection. TCRdb reprocessed the reads with MiXCR, giving one entry per CDR3 protein. The table shows 150,000 to 200,000 distinct CDR3 sequences, with about 15% occurring only once. The sample comprised PBMCs. The receptors derive from a human donor in good health (CMV status not recorded). Some clones in this sample may be carry-over from other donors' samples.

This clonotype came up many times. This sequence joins TRBV7-8 and TRBJ1-5; 9 positions agree with TRBD1. V gave up 1 base and J gave up 4 bases; unmatched junction bases: 5. Germline CDR1 reads SGHVS; CDR2 reads FQNEAQ. The length of the CDR3 is 16 residues. The CDR3 loop is CASSLGDRARNQPQHF. DNA for the CDR3: TGTGCCAGCAGCTTAGGGGACAGGGCCCGAAATCAGCCCCAGCATTTT.

This clonotype came up a few times. The chain employs TRBV25-1 and TRBJ1-1; 7 bases are a match to TRBD1. CDR1 is MGHDK, CDR2 SYGVNS, per germline. Trimming removed 6 bases from V and 6 bases from J; junction bases left unmatched: 7. The CDR3 spans 13 residues. The CDR3 region has the DNA TGTGCCAGCAGGGGAACAGGGGTACCTGAAGCTTTCTTT. It is translated as CASRGTGVPEAFF. Full variable domain (missing parts from reference TRBV25-1 and TRBJ1-1): EADIYQTPRYLVIGTGKKITLECSQTMGHDKMYWYQQDPGMELHLIHYSYGVNSTEKGDLSSESTVSRIRTEHFPLTLESARPSHTSQYLCASRGTGVPEAFFGQGTRLTVV.

The table lists this clonotype with many counts. The chain has TRBV7-9 and TRBJ2-1; 8 bases fit TRBD2. Unmatched junction bases numbered 10, after V lost 6 bases and J lost 3 bases. The V gene's germline CDR1 is SEHNR and CDR2 FQNEAQ (reference sequence). This CDR3 region has 16 residues. In DNA form, the CDR3 reads TGTGCCAGCAGGGGGGAACTAAGCGGGAGCTACAATGAGCAGTTCTTC. It translates to CASRGELSGSYNEQFF.

This clonotype was counted ten times or more. The J gene is TRBJ1-2, the V gene TRBV28; 9 bases map to TRBD1. This CDR3 has 13 amino acids. J was trimmed by 5 bases and V by 7 bases; bases with no gene match: 5. The V gene's germline CDR1 is MDHEN and CDR2 SYDVKM. The CDR3 is CASITTGGYGYTF. In DNA form, the CDR3 reads TGTGCCAGCATCACGACAGGGGGATATGGCTACACCTTC.

The genes are TRBV3-1 and TRBJ1-4; D remains ambiguous. This CDR3 is 14 amino acids long. The V gene's germline CDR1 is LGHDT and CDR2 YNNKEL (reference sequence). Trimming shortened V by 8 bases and J by 4 bases, and 14 bases separated the two germline ends. CDR3 DNA sequence: TGTGCCAGCTCTTCTTCGTTGCATAATGAAAAACTGTTTTTT. Translation: CASSSSLHNEKLFF. The variable domain in full, completed from reference TRBV3-1 and TRBJ1-4, reads DTAVSQTPKYLVTQMGNDKSIKCEQNLGHDTMYWYKQDSKKFLKIMFSYNNKELIINETVPNRFSPKSPDKAHLNLHINSLELGDSAVYFCASSSSLHNEKLFFGSGTQLSVL.

The rearrangement links TRBV12-3 or TRBV12-4 to TRBJ2-7; D is undetermined. V was pared by 6 bases and J by 4 bases, with 19 bases between. The CDR3 covers 15 residues. The CDR3 region has the DNA TGTGCCAGCAGCTCACCGACCGCCGGGTTTTACGAGCAGTACTTC. Its protein product is CASSSPTAGFYEQYF.

CDR3 nucleotide sequence: TGTGCCAGCAGCTTATTAGGACTAGCAGTCGAGCAGTTCTTC. Translation gives CASSLLGLAVEQFF. The chain is built from TRBV7-9 and TRBJ2-1; 8 nucleotides agree with TRBD2. The CDR3 loop spans 14 amino acids. Trimming cost V 2 bases and J 10 bases; bases outside gene matches: 7. The germline V gene encodes CDR1 SEHNR and CDR2 FQNEAQ (reference sequence).